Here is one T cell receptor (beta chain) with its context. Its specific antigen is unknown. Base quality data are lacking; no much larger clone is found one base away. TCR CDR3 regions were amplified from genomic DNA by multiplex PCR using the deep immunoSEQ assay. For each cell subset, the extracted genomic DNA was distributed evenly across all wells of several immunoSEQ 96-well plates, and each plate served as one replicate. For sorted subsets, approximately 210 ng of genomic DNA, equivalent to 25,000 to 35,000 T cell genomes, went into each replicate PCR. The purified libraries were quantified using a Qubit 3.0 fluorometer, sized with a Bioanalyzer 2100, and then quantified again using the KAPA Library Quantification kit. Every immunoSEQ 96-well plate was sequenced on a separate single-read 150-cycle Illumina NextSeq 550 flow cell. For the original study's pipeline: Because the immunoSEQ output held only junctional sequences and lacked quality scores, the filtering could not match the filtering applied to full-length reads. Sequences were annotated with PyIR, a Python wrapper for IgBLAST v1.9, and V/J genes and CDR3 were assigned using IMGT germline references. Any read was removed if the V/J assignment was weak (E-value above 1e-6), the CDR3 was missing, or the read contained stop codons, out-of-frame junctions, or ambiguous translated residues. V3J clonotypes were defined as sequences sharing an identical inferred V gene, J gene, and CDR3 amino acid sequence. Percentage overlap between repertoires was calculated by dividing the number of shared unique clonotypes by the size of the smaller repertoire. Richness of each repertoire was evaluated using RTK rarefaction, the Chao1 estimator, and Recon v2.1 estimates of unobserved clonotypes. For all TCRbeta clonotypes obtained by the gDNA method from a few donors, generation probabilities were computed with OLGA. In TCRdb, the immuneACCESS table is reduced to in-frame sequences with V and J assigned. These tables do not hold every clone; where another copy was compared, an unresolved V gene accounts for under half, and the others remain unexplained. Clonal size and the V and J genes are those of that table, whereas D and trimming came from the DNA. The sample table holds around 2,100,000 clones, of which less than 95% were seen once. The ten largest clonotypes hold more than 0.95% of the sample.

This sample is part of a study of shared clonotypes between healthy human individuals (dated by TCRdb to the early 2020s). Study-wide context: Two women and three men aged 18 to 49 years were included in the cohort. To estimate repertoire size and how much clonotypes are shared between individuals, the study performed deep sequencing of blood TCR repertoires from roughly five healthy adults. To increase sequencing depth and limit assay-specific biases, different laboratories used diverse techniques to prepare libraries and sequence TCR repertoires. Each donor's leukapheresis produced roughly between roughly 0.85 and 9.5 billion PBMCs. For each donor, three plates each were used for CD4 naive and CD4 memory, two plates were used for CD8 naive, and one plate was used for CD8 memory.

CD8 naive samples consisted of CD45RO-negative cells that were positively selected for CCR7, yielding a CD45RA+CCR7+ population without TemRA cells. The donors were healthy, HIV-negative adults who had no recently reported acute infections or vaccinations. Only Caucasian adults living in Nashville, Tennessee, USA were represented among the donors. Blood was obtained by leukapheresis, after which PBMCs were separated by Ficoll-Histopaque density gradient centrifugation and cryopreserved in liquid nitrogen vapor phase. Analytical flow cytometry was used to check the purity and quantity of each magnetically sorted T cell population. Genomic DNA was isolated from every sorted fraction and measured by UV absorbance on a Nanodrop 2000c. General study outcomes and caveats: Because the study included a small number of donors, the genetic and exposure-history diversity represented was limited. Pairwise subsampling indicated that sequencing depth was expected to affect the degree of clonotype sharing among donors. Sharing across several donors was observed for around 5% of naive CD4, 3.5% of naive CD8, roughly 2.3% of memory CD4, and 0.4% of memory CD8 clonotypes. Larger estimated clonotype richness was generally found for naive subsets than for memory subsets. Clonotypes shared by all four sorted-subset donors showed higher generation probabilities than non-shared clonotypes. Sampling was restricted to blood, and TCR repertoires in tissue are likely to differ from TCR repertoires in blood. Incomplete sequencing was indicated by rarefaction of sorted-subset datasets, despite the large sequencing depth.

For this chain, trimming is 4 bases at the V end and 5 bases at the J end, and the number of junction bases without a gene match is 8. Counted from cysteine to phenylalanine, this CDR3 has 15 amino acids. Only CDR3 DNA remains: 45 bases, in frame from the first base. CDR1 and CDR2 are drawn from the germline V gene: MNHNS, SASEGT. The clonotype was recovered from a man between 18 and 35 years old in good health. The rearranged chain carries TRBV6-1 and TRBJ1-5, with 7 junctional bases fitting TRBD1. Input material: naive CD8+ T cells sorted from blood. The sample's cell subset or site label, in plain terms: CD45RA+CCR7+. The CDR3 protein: CASSVDQGVYQPQHF. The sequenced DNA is TGTGCCAGCAGTGTTGACCAGGGGGTCTATCAGCCCCAGCATTTT.